This passage covers 20 T cell receptor beta chains from one sample sequenced in a study of T cell responses to AZD1222 COVID-19 vaccine (dated by TCRdb to 2020 to 2022). Libraries were prepared through the immunoSEQ multiplex PCR assay. As stored in TCRdb, this immuneACCESS dataset retains in-frame rearrangements with V and J assigned. A fraction of the clones does not appear; measured against another copy, unresolved V genes explain less than half of the discrepancy, and the remainder lacks a known reason. This sample lists hundreds of thousands of clones; about 92% were detected once. Jointly, the top ten make up around 1% of the sample. The time point label on this specimen signifies: baseline before first vaccination. The treatment or condition label of this sample denotes: meningococcal conjugate vaccine given as trial control. This material consisted of peripheral blood, taken on day 0 of MenACWY control vaccination. The receptors come from an adult in good health.

The chain joins TRBV16 to TRBJ1-4, with D possibly TRBD1 on 6 matching bases. The CDR3 covers 13 residues. V was cut by 10 bases and J by 7 bases, with 16 bases left in between. CDR1 is KGHSY and CDR2 is FQNENV in the germline V gene. CDR3 coding DNA: TGTGCCACCCTTGCCAGGGGTGGTGAAAAACTGTTTTTT. Its protein is CATLARGGEKLFF.

In DNA, the CDR3 is TGTGCCAGCAGTTCAATGGGGCGTGGTGAAAAACTGTTTTTT. The encoded protein is CASSSMGRGEKLFF. The V call is TRBV6-6, the J call TRBJ1-4; perhaps TRBD1 as D (5 bases). The length of the CDR3 is 14 residues. Germline-derived CDR1 and CDR2 are MNHNY and SVGAGI (reference sequence). Deletions cut 4 bases from V and 7 bases from J, with 13 bases between.

This chain links TRBV24-1 with TRBJ2-7, with 8 bases fitting TRBD1. The CDR3 consists of 14 residues. Per germline, CDR1 KGHDR and CDR2 SFDVKD. V shed 3 bases, J shed 4 bases, and the junction held 4 bases outside the gene matches. In nucleotides, the CDR3 is TGTGCCACCAGTGATGGACAGGGTGGTTACGAGCAGTACTTC. Translated: CATSDGQGGYEQYF.

The chain is built from TRBV28 and TRBJ1-1; 7 bases match TRBD1. The CDR3 contains 14 residues. J gave up 1 base and V 6 bases, and 5 bases lay outside the gene matches. The germline V gene encodes CDR1 MDHEN and CDR2 SYDVKM. The DNA of the CDR3 is TGTGCCAGCAGGGGAGACAGGGCGAACACTGAAGCTTTCTTT. Protein product: CASRGDRANTEAFF.

The gene calls are TRBV6-6 and TRBJ1-2; 9 bases line up with TRBD1. The CDR3 is 14 residues long. Germline CDR1 MNHNY, CDR2 SVGAGI (reference sequence). V shed 7 bases and J 2 bases; nucleotides not matched to a gene: 5. For the CDR3, the DNA is TGTGCCAGCACAACAGGGGGCTTAAACTATGGCTACACCTTC. This encodes CASTTGGLNYGYTF.

This chain uses TRBV18 with TRBJ2-3, with 9 nucleotides matching TRBD2. The CDR3 has 15 residues. V lost 5 bases and J lost 1; bases outside the gene matches: 4. Germline V gene sequence: CDR1 KGHSH, CDR2 LQKENI. The CDR3 here is CASSAWTSGTDTQYF. CDR3 sequence (DNA): TGTGCCAGCTCAGCCTGGACTAGCGGCACAGATACGCAGTATTTT.

The genes are TRBV5-5 and TRBJ1-1; a possible D gene is TRBD1 (5 bases). Germline CDR1 is SGHKS and CDR2 is YYEKEE (reference sequence). This CDR3 has 15 residues. V was shortened by 0 bases and J by 5 bases, with 14 bases between the two germline ends. CDR3 sequence (DNA): TGTGCCAGCAGCTTGGTGGGGGGTATGGATACTGAAGCTTTCTTT. It yields the protein CASSLVGGMDTEAFF.

The chain recombines TRBV20-1 with TRBJ1-2; D ambiguous. CDR1 is DFQATT and CDR2 is SNEGSKA in the germline V gene (reference sequence). Trimming cost V 5 bases and J 7 bases, with 11 bases left between them. The CDR3 is 11 amino acids. The CDR3 is CSAVKKAGYTF. The CDR3 bases are TGCAGTGCTGTAAAAAAGGCTGGCTACACCTTC.

This rearrangement joins TRBV5-5 to TRBJ1-1, with D possibly matching TRBD1 (6 bases). In germline, CDR1 is SGHKS, CDR2 YYEKEE (reference sequence). V was clipped by 4 bases and J by 2 bases, with 9 bases between them. The CDR3 covers 13 residues. The CDR3 here is CASSQDSNTEAFF. CDR3 sequence (DNA): TGTGCCAGCAGCCAGGACAGTAACACTGAAGCTTTCTTT.

This clone has just a few counts. The chain carries TRBV11-2 and TRBJ2-3; D perhaps matches TRBD2 (5 bases). Germline V gene lookup returns CDR1 SGHAT and CDR2 FQNNGV. This CDR3 spans 14 amino acids. Trimming took off 1 base at V and 5 bases at J, with 10 bases between the two ends. CDR3 coding DNA: TGTGCCAGCAGCTTAGGAGGGCGAATAGATACGCAGTATTTT. This codes for CASSLGGRIDTQYF.

The genes are TRBV18 and TRBJ1-3; 10 bases match TRBD1. The germline V gene encodes CDR1 KGHSH and CDR2 LQKENI. The junction had 5 bases not matched to a gene; V was cut back by 3 bases and J by 0 bases. This CDR3 is built from 17 residues. CDR3 amino acids: CASSPGTGAPSGNTIYF. The DNA of the CDR3 is TGTGCCAGCTCACCGGGGACAGGGGCTCCCTCTGGAAACACCATATATTTT.

V and J are TRBV19 and TRBJ2-7; tentatively, D is TRBD1 (5 bases). In germline, CDR1 is LNHDA, CDR2 SQIVND (reference sequence). V lost 5 bases and J 5 bases, leaving 19 bases between the germline ends. The CDR3 runs 15 residues. CDR3 region: CASSLYTGVSHEQYF. CDR3 nucleotides: TGTGCCAGTAGTCTCTATACAGGAGTATCCCACGAGCAGTACTTC. Using reference TRBV19 and TRBJ2-7 for the parts outside the CDR3, the full variable domain is DGGITQSPKYLFRKEGQNVTLSCEQNLNHDAMYWYRQDPGQGLRLIYYSQIVNDFQKGDIAEGYSVSREKKESFPLTVTSAQKNPTAFYLCASSLYTGVSHEQYFGPGTRLTVT.

The chain has TRBV18 and TRBJ1-5, with a tentative D call TRBD1 (6 bases). The CDR3 extends over 15 amino acids. V dropped 6 bases and J dropped 0 bases, with 12 bases sitting between them. The V gene's germline CDR1 is KGHSH and CDR2 LQKENI. CDR3 protein: CASSQGHISNQPQHF. In nucleotides, the CDR3 is TGTGCCAGCTCGCAGGGACATATTAGCAATCAGCCCCAGCATTTT.

CDR3 amino acids: CASSVGDNNSPLHF. Here the CDR3 DNA reads TGTGCCAGCTCAGTTGGGGATAATAATTCACCCCTCCACTTT. V gene TRBV18 combines with J gene TRBJ1-6, with D hard to call. The V gene's germline CDR1 is KGHSH and CDR2 LQKENI. The CDR3 has 14 amino acids. V gave up 5 bases and J gave up 5 bases, with 10 bases separating them.

The V and J genes are TRBV19 and TRBJ2-1; D tentatively fits TRBD1 or TRBD2 (5 bases each). The CDR3 sequence is 16 residues long. Germline V CDR1 and CDR2: LNHDA, SQIVND (reference sequence). The ends were cut back, 6 bases at V and 4 bases at J, with 19 bases in the middle. The CDR3 bases are TGTGCCAGTAGGGCGGTGGGCAGGGAGAGGTACAATGAGCAGTTCTTC. Its translation is CASRAVGRERYNEQFF. The complete variable domain, with remaining parts taken from reference TRBV19 and TRBJ2-1, reads DGGITQSPKYLFRKEGQNVTLSCEQNLNHDAMYWYRQDPGQGLRLIYYSQIVNDFQKGDIAEGYSVSREKKESFPLTVTSAQKNPTAFYLCASRAVGRERYNEQFFGPGTRLTVL.

The rearrangement joins TRBV7-9 to TRBJ1-2; no firm D call. Germline loops: CDR1 SEHNR, CDR2 FQNEAQ (reference sequence). The V gene lost 1 base and the J gene lost 8 bases, with 14 bases spanning the gap. CDR3 length: 14 amino acids. The CDR3 protein is CASSLEAGPRGYTF. CDR3 nucleotide sequence: TGTGCCAGCAGCTTAGAAGCGGGCCCAAGGGGCTACACCTTC.

The chain recombines TRBV7-8 with TRBJ1-6; 9 bases fit TRBD1. The V gene end was trimmed by 5 bases and the J gene end by 7 bases; junction bases not matched to a gene: 9. The length of the CDR3 is 16 residues. Looked up from germline, CDR1 is SGHVS and CDR2 is FQNEAQ. This CDR3 reads CASSHRIDRGNSPLHF. CDR3 in DNA: TGTGCCAGCAGCCACCGGATCGACAGGGGGAATTCACCCCTCCACTTT.

J is TRBJ1-5 and V is TRBV19, with 9 bases aligning to TRBD1. The CDR3 covers 16 residues. Losses at the gene ends were 7 bases for V and 7 bases for J; bases not matched to a gene: 14. Germline CDR1 LNHDA, CDR2 SQIVND (reference sequence). CDR3: CASNPSDRGGGQPQHF. CDR3 coding DNA: TGTGCCAGTAATCCTTCGGACAGGGGTGGAGGGCAGCCCCAGCATTTT. Full variable domain (rest looked up from reference TRBV19 and TRBJ1-5): DGGITQSPKYLFRKEGQNVTLSCEQNLNHDAMYWYRQDPGQGLRLIYYSQIVNDFQKGDIAEGYSVSREKKESFPLTVTSAQKNPTAFYLCASNPSDRGGGQPQHFGDGTRLSIL.

The chain has TRBV30 and TRBJ1-6; D is unclear. Trimming removed 5 bases from V and 4 bases from J, with 3 bases in between. Germline V gives CDR1 GTSNPN, CDR2 SVGIG (reference sequence). There are 11 residues in the CDR3. The CDR3 sequence is CAWDYNSPLHF. The CDR3 DNA reads as TGTGCCTGGGATTATAATTCACCCCTCCACTTT.

The V call is TRBV7-2, the J call TRBJ1-5; 9 bases are shared with TRBD1. V gave up 6 bases and J gave up 5 bases; unmatched junction bases: 11. Per the germline V gene, CDR1 is SGHTA and CDR2 is FQGNSA. The CDR3 contains 16 residues. The CDR3 region has the DNA TGTGCCAGCAGTTCTAGTCCCGGGACAGGGTATCAGCCCCAGCATTTT. Residues: CASSSSPGTGYQPQHF. The full variable domain, rest sourced from reference TRBV7-2 and TRBJ1-5, is GAGVSQSPSNKVTEKGKDVELRCDPISGHTALYWYRQSLGQGLEFLIYFQGNSAPDKSGLPSDRFSAERTGGSVSTLTIQRTQQEDSAVYLCASSSSPGTGYQPQHFGDGTRLSIL.